This TCR beta chain was sequenced for a study of blood T cell repertoires in COVID-19. In the study overall: From the United States, Italy and Spain came samples of acute and convalescent COVID-19.

Germline CDR1 is MNHEY and CDR2 is SMNVEV (reference sequence). Deletions cut 3 bases from V and 5 bases from J, with 8 bases between. The CDR3 contains 13 residues. This clone showed up just once. TCRdb keeps only in-frame clones here, not all; method: immunoSEQ multiplex PCR. The data show 390,000 or so clones, with roughly 90% seen just once and less than 3.5% held by the top ten. This sequence joins TRBV27 and TRBJ1-5; D remains unclear. The source of this sequence is a woman aged 25 to 39 with COVID-19, enrolled during active disease. Material for sequencing was peripheral blood. The CDR3 protein is CASSFGEDQPQHF. In nucleotides, the CDR3 is TGTGCCAGCAGTTTCGGAGAAGATCAGCCCCAGCATTTT.